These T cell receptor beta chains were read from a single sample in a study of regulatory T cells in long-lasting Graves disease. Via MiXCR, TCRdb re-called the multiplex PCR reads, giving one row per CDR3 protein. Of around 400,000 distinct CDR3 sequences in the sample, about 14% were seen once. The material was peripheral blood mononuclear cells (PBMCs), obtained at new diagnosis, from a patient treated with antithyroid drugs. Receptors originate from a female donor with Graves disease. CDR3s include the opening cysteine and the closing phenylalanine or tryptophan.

CDR3aa: CASSHGRSTDTQYF
j_gene: TRBJ2-3
v_gene: TRBV3-1

CDR3aa: CASSLPRFDSGGYTF
j_gene: TRBJ1-2
v_gene: TRBV5-6

CDR3aa: CAWSGDGGDGYTF
j_gene: TRBJ1-2
v_gene: TRBV30

CDR3aa: CASSQPGLNGYTF
j_gene: TRBJ1-2
v_gene: TRBV4-1

CDR3aa: CASSPGGSVLSGNQPQHF
j_gene: TRBJ1-5
v_gene: TRBV19

CDR3aa: CSARLGATNEKLFF
j_gene: TRBJ1-4
v_gene: TRBV20-1

CDR3aa: CASSFRSSGNDEQFF
j_gene: TRBJ2-1
v_gene: TRBV12-3/TRBV12-4

CDR3aa: CSARNRGSFYGYTF
j_gene: TRBJ1-2
v_gene: TRBV20-1

CDR3aa: CASSVDAQETQYF
j_gene: TRBJ2-5
v_gene: TRBV9

CDR3aa: CSAGGQVVDEQYF
j_gene: TRBJ2-7
v_gene: TRBV29-1

CDR3aa: CASTGLAVFCNEQFF
j_gene: TRBJ2-1
v_gene: TRBV12-3/TRBV12-4

CDR3aa: CASSYSRQYNEQFF
j_gene: TRBJ2-1
v_gene: TRBV6-5

CDR3aa: CASSVDGTGGNQPQHF
j_gene: TRBJ1-5
v_gene: TRBV5-1

CDR3aa: CASSVDGADEAFF
j_gene: TRBJ1-1
v_gene: TRBV9

CDR3aa: CASRHGGRGNQPQHF
j_gene: TRBJ1-5
v_gene: TRBV2

CDR3aa: CASSSPSEFSFQETQYF
j_gene: TRBJ2-5
v_gene: TRBV11-2

CDR3aa: CASSSSSGRTEAFF
j_gene: TRBJ1-1
v_gene: TRBV5-1

CDR3aa: CASSRVLLTSGDVSYNEQFF
j_gene: TRBJ2-1
v_gene: TRBV6-1

CDR3aa: CASRSQTGGLHEQYF
j_gene: TRBJ2-7
v_gene: TRBV12-3/TRBV12-4

CDR3aa: CSVVPTENTEAFF
j_gene: TRBJ1-1
v_gene: TRBV29-1

CDR3aa: CSATPGQAYEQYF
j_gene: TRBJ2-7
v_gene: TRBV29-1

CDR3aa: CASGLGYNEQFF
j_gene: TRBJ2-1
v_gene: TRBV12-5

CDR3aa: CASSSGLAGGLDTGELFF
j_gene: TRBJ2-2
v_gene: TRBV2

CDR3aa: CASSSPVAGAPYGYTF
j_gene: TRBJ1-2
v_gene: TRBV6-5

CDR3aa: CASSGDGNTIYF
j_gene: TRBJ1-3
v_gene: TRBV2

CDR3aa: CASRTGRPTTGNTIYF
j_gene: TRBJ1-3
v_gene: TRBV6-1

CDR3aa: CSVEEGFQGRTLEQYF
j_gene: TRBJ2-7
v_gene: TRBV29-1

CDR3aa: CASKPGGDNYGYTF
j_gene: TRBJ1-2
v_gene: TRBV27

CDR3aa: CAWARDRHTEAFF
j_gene: TRBJ1-1
v_gene: TRBV30

CDR3aa: CSVETRTGPTYEQYF
j_gene: TRBJ2-7
v_gene: TRBV29-1

CDR3aa: CASSPLIGSGGYTF
j_gene: TRBJ1-2
v_gene: TRBV7-9

CDR3aa: CASRINRDRNTEAFF
j_gene: TRBJ1-1
v_gene: TRBV6-2/TRBV6-3

CDR3aa: CASSLTGKGNQPQHF
j_gene: TRBJ1-5
v_gene: TRBV28

CDR3aa: CASSQVHGTSSYNEQFF
j_gene: TRBJ2-1
v_gene: TRBV4-1

CDR3aa: CASRDGQLNEKLFF
j_gene: TRBJ1-4
v_gene: TRBV6-1

CDR3aa: CASRGQNYGYTF
j_gene: TRBJ1-2
v_gene: TRBV2

CDR3aa: CSARERGADTQYF
j_gene: TRBJ2-3
v_gene: TRBV20-1

CDR3aa: CASSNTAQETQYF
j_gene: TRBJ2-5
v_gene: TRBV28

CDR3aa: CASSSDVVSVANYGYTF
j_gene: TRBJ1-2
v_gene: TRBV5-4

CDR3aa: CASSLRLGGAEAFF
j_gene: TRBJ1-1
v_gene: TRBV27